This TCR beta chain was sequenced for a study of PD-1 blockade in classical Hodgkin lymphoma. CDR3 size: 15 residues. Germline loops: CDR1 MGHDK, CDR2 SYGVNS. V shed 7 bases, J shed 2 bases, and the junction held 6 bases outside the gene matches. Repertoires were generated with immunoSEQ multiplex PCR, while TCRdb's copy carries only in-frame clones and drops some. This sample has 14,000 or so clones, with under 90% found just once. All trial patients relapsed after autologous stem cell transplantation. Sequences were derived from peripheral blood mononuclear cells (PBMCs), sampled at baseline. This chain uses TRBV25-1 with TRBJ2-5; TRBD2 aligns across 11 bases. The sequence derives from a human donor with classical Hodgkin lymphoma. The CDR3 sequence is CASNLAGGLQETQYF. DNA of the CDR3: TGTGCCAGCAACCTAGCGGGGGGTTTGCAAGAGACCCAGTACTTC.